This T cell receptor beta chain originates from a study of blood T cell repertoires in COVID-19. Study information: Sites across the United States, Italy and Spain contributed samples from acute and convalescent COVID-19. PBMCs, B-cell-depleted T cells, or T cells provided the cDNA or gDNA that made up the material.

Original processing methods: Nucleated cell counts were estimated from reference gene primer amplification. Clones were sequenced by immunoSEQ multiplex PCR, and TCRdb holds only the in-frame ones, with some missing. The DNA was the basis for D and trimming; V, J and clone size are from that table. The sample shows about 380,000 clones, roughly four fifths of them seen only once. Trimming stripped 8 bases from V and 2 bases from J, with 16 bases between. Germline V CDR1 and CDR2: LNHDA, SQIVND (reference sequence). The CDR3 is made up of 15 amino acids. The rearrangement links TRBV19 to TRBJ1-3; no definite D call. The sequencing sample was made of peripheral blood. This clonotype originated in a human donor with acute or convalescent COVID-19. The donor label of this sample is uncertain. Here the CDR3 DNA reads TGTGCCAGTTCCGCAGGCGTCTCTGCTGGAAACACCATATATTTT. Amino acids: CASSAGVSAGNTIYF.